The next 27 T cell receptor beta chains were all read from a single sample in a study of glioma-infiltrating T cells after dendritic cell vaccination. Some clones are missing from TCRdb's copy, which holds only in-frame ones; the method was immunoSEQ multiplex PCR. The sample holds around 62,000 clones; about 81% are singletons and the top ten take about 10%. Source: blood, taken before dendritic cell vaccination. The receptors come from a human donor with glioblastoma.

V usage is TRBV7-9 and J usage is TRBJ1-3, with TRBD1 identical over 8 bases. The germline V gene encodes CDR1 SEHNR and CDR2 FQNEAQ (reference sequence). V was pared by 5 bases and J by 4 bases, with 10 bases of the junction left unmatched. The CDR3 sequence is 16 residues long. CDR3 DNA: TGTGCCAGCAGCCACGGACAGGGACGTTCAGGAAACACCATATATTTT. Translating gives CASSHGQGRSGNTIYF.

This clone showed up just once. The rearrangement joins TRBV20-1 to TRBJ1-1; 7 bases align to TRBD1. The CDR3 spans 11 residues. The J segment lost 8 bases and the V segment lost 6 bases, leaving 6 bases of the junction unmatched. Germline lookup yields CDR1 DFQATT and CDR2 SNEGSKA (reference sequence). CDR3 region: CSARGIGEAFF. The DNA of the CDR3 is TGCAGTGCCAGGGGGATAGGGGAAGCTTTCTTT.

This rearrangement joins TRBV28 to TRBJ1-4; 10 bases match TRBD1. V lost 5 bases and J lost 6; bases outside the gene matches: 9. The CDR3 covers 16 residues. Germline V gene data show CDR1 as MDHEN and CDR2 as SYDVKM. CDR3 sequence: CASSTRQGALDEKLFF. As DNA, the CDR3 is TGTGCCAGCAGTACCCGACAGGGGGCTTTGGATGAAAAACTGTTTTTT.

The gene calls are TRBV5-1 and TRBJ2-7; D gene unclear. Trimming stripped 0 bases from V and 4 bases from J, with 8 bases between. The germline CDR1 and CDR2 sequences are SGHRS and YFSETQ. CDR3 length: 13 amino acids. The CDR3 sequence: CASSLGVWYEQYF. The CDR3 DNA follows: TGCGCCAGCAGCTTGGGCGTGTGGTACGAGCAGTACTTC.

V gene TRBV19 combines with J gene TRBJ1-2, with TRBD1 identical over 7 bases. CDR1 LNHDA and CDR2 SQIVND come from the germline V gene (reference sequence). V lost 5 bases, J lost 8 bases, and 8 bases stayed unmatched. CDR3 length: 13 residues. The CDR3 bases are TGTGCCAGTAGTGTTACAGGGGATCGGGGCTACACCTTC. It encodes CASSVTGDRGYTF.

This chain uses TRBV15 with TRBJ2-5, with D perhaps TRBD1 (5 bases). The V and J ends lost 7 bases and 2 bases respectively, with 14 bases between them. The CDR3 contains 14 residues. Germline V lookup: CDR1 LNHNV, CDR2 YYDKDF (reference sequence). Here the CDR3 reads CATNGVGVQETQYF. The CDR3 nucleotides are TGTGCCACCAACGGAGTAGGGGTTCAAGAGACCCAGTACTTC.

The chain carries TRBV16 and TRBJ1-1; D perhaps matches TRBD1 (5 bases). CDR1 is KGHSY and CDR2 is FQNENV in the germline V gene. The germline V and J ends were trimmed by 0 bases and 0 bases, with 8 bases remaining between them. The CDR3 spans 15 residues. This CDR3 reads CASSQSVRVNTEAFF. Written as DNA, the CDR3 is TGTGCCAGCAGCCAATCGGTCAGGGTGAACACTGAAGCTTTCTTT.

This chain uses TRBV7-9 with TRBJ1-1; D is undetermined. Germline CDR1 SEHNR, CDR2 FQNEAQ (reference sequence). The CDR3 totals 13 residues. V dropped 5 bases and J dropped 1 base, with 8 bases sitting between them. CDR3 loop: CASSAESNTEAFF. Written as DNA, the CDR3 is TGTGCCAGCAGCGCTGAGTCGAACACTGAAGCTTTCTTT.

The rearrangement links TRBV18 to TRBJ2-5; D is uncertain. The germline V and J ends were trimmed by 3 bases and 0 bases, with 5 bases remaining between them. Germline CDR1 and CDR2: KGHSH and LQKENI. The CDR3 is made up of 13 amino acids. CDR3 coding DNA: TGTGCCAGCTCACCTAACTACCAAGAGACCCAGTACTTC. Its translation is CASSPNYQETQYF.

The chain links TRBV29-1 to TRBJ2-5; 9 nucleotides align to TRBD1. V trimming: 4 bases; J trimming: 1 base; junction bases outside the gene matches: 1. Germline V gene sequence: CDR1 SQVTM, CDR2 ANQGSEA. The CDR3 loop spans 13 amino acids. The chain's CDR3 is CSVVTGGQETQYF. CDR3 DNA: TGCAGCGTTGTGACAGGGGGCCAAGAGACCCAGTACTTC.

The chain carries TRBV5-1 and TRBJ2-6; maybe TRBD2 (5 bases). CDR3 length: 15 amino acids. From germline, CDR1 is SGHRS and CDR2 YFSETQ. V lost 5 bases and J 0 bases, leaving 9 bases between the germline ends. The CDR3 nucleotides read TGCGCCAGCAGGCGGGTTACCTCTGGGGCCAACGTCCTGACTTTC. It translates to CASRRVTSGANVLTF.

V is TRBV2 and J is TRBJ2-5, with D maybe TRBD2 (6 bases). The CDR3 runs to 13 residues. The germline V and J ends were trimmed by 3 bases and 4 bases, with 9 bases remaining between them. Germline-derived CDR1 and CDR2 are SNHLY and FYNNEI. The CDR3 here is CASSDTSRETQYF. The CDR3 DNA reads as TGTGCCAGCAGTGATACTAGCCGAGAGACCCAGTACTTC.

The CDR3 loop reads CASIPGAEAKAFF. The CDR3 DNA is TGTGCCAGCATCCCCGGAGCGGAGGCTAAGGCTTTCTTT. V gene TRBV28 combines with J gene TRBJ1-1, with D hard to call. The CDR3 totals 13 residues. V was clipped by 7 bases and J by 11 bases, with 20 bases between them. The germline V gene encodes CDR1 MDHEN and CDR2 SYDVKM.

The V and J genes are TRBV19 and TRBJ1-2, with 7 bases that match TRBD1. The CDR3 is made up of 15 amino acids. Germline values: CDR1 LNHDA, CDR2 SQIVND (reference sequence). V lost 5 bases to trimming and J lost 0 bases; unmatched junction nucleotides: 6. The CDR3: CASSAQGESNYGYTF. The DNA of the CDR3 is TGTGCCAGTAGTGCCCAGGGGGAGTCTAACTATGGCTACACCTTC.

The rearrangement joins TRBV29-1 to TRBJ2-7, with 10 bases that match TRBD1. The germline CDR1 and CDR2 sequences are SQVTM and ANQGSEA. Losses at the gene ends were 6 bases for V and 3 bases for J; bases not matched to a gene: 5. The CDR3 is 13 residues long. The CDR3 DNA sequence: TGCAGCGTCCAGGACAGGGGGATCTACGAGCAGTACTTC. It codes for CSVQDRGIYEQYF.

The gene calls are TRBV5-6 and TRBJ2-1, with TRBD1 matching over 12 bases. The ends lost 0 bases at V and 6 bases at J; junction bases unmatched: 10. Germline values: CDR1 SGHDT, CDR2 YYEEEE. The CDR3 has 18 amino acids. Written as DNA, the CDR3 is TGTGCCAGCAGCTTGGCCGTGATCGGGACAGGGGGCCTCAATGAGCAGTTCTTC. Translation gives CASSLAVIGTGGLNEQFF.

The chain recombines TRBV25-1 with TRBJ2-2; 9 bases are shared with TRBD1. Trimming removed 4 bases from V and 7 bases from J; junction bases left unmatched: 7. This CDR3 has 15 amino acids. CDR1 and CDR2 (germline): MGHDK, SYGVNS. This CDR3 is CASSAWTGDGGELFF. CDR3 in DNA: TGTGCCAGCAGTGCATGGACAGGGGATGGCGGGGAGCTGTTTTTT.

The chain joins TRBV4-1 to TRBJ2-5; 11 bases match TRBD2. CDR1 is MGHRA, CDR2 YSYEKL, per germline. This CDR3 is built from 16 residues. V trimming: 1 base; J trimming: 5 bases; junction bases outside the gene matches: 6. CDR3 in DNA: TGCGCCAGCAGCCAAGTAGCGGGGGGGCCGTCGGAGACCCAGTACTTC. Translated: CASSQVAGGPSETQYF.

The genes are TRBV2 and TRBJ2-4; 10 bases line up with TRBD2. Germline-derived CDR1 and CDR2 are SNHLY and FYNNEI. The CDR3 loop spans 13 amino acids. The V segment lost 5 bases and the J segment 7 bases; nucleotides outside the gene matches: 2. The CDR3 loop reads CASSSSGGNIQYF. Written as DNA, the CDR3 is TGTGCCAGCAGTTCTAGCGGGGGCAACATTCAGTACTTC.

V usage is TRBV19 and J usage is TRBJ2-5, with TRBD2 as a possible D gene (6 bases). Germline V gene sequence: CDR1 LNHDA, CDR2 SQIVND (reference sequence). V was pared by 5 bases and J by 2 bases, with 12 bases between. The CDR3 extends over 14 amino acids. Here the CDR3 reads CASSQVGTQETQYF. CDR3 DNA: TGTGCCAGTAGTCAGGTCGGGACTCAAGAGACCCAGTACTTC.

The chain employs TRBV6-1 and TRBJ1-1, with TRBD1 as a possible D gene (6 bases). Germline CDR1 and CDR2: MNHNS and SASEGT. The CDR3 totals 14 residues. Deletions cut 8 bases from V and 0 bases from J, with 13 bases between. The CDR3 nucleotides read TGTGCCAGCGCGTGGGGGCTGGTGAACACTGAAGCTTTCTTT. Its protein product is CASAWGLVNTEAFF.

CDR3 in amino acids: CASRTGVSYSPLHF. The CDR3 DNA reads TGTGCCAGCAGGACAGGGGTTTCCTATTCACCCCTCCACTTT. This chain joins TRBV6-6 and TRBJ1-6; 8 nucleotides match TRBD1. Germline V gene sequence: CDR1 MNHNY, CDR2 SVGAGI (reference sequence). The CDR3 extends over 14 amino acids. Trimming cost V 6 bases and J 8 bases; bases outside gene matches: 6.

This sequence joins TRBV6-5 and TRBJ1-2; no clear D gene. CDR1 is MNHEY and CDR2 is SVGAGI in the germline V gene. CDR3 length: 11 amino acids. V gave up 8 bases and J gave up 7 bases, with 11 bases separating them. CDR3 DNA: TGTGCCAGCGCGGAGGGTCCTGGCTACACCTTC. It yields the protein CASAEGPGYTF.

This clone appeared a single time. The chain combines TRBV11-1 with TRBJ2-3; perhaps TRBD2 as D (5 bases). V lost 5 bases and J 8 bases, leaving 17 bases between the germline ends. This CDR3 is 14 amino acids long. Germline assignment: CDR1 SGHAT and CDR2 FQDESV (reference sequence). The CDR3, as DNA: TGTGCCAGCAGCCCACGGGGTGCCCGTTTTACGCAGTATTTT. Its protein product is CASSPRGARFTQYF. Drawing the rest from reference TRBV11-1 and TRBJ2-3, the complete variable domain is EAEVAQSPRYKITEKSQAVAFWCDPISGHATLYWYRQILGQGPELLVQFQDESVVDDSQLPKDRFSAERLKGVDSTLKIQPAELGDSAMYLCASSPRGARFTQYFGPGTRLTVL.

CDR3 residues: CASSQANVISSGANVLTF. DNA for the CDR3: TGTGCCAGCAGCCAAGCTAACGTGATAAGCTCTGGGGCCAACGTCCTGACTTTC. V usage is TRBV4-2 and J usage is TRBJ2-6; D is unresolved. Per germline, CDR1 LGHNA and CDR2 YNFKEQ. This CDR3 is built from 18 residues. Trimming took off 1 base at V and 0 bases at J, with 13 bases between the two ends.

J is TRBJ1-4 and V is TRBV28, with D tentatively TRBD1 (6 bases). V lost 9 bases and J lost 8, with 19 bases in between. Germline V lookup: CDR1 MDHEN, CDR2 SYDVKM. The CDR3 has 14 amino acids. The CDR3 loop is CASLNREGGEKLFF. The CDR3 nucleotides are TGTGCCAGTCTCAACAGGGAGGGAGGGGAAAAACTGTTTTTT.

The chain employs TRBV7-9 and TRBJ1-1, with no clear D. Germline V gene sequence: CDR1 SEHNR, CDR2 FQNEAQ (reference sequence). The V end lost 8 bases, the J end lost 1 base, and 11 bases lay between the germline ends. This CDR3 is built from 13 residues. CDR3: CASRSSWNTEAFF. CDR3 bases: TGTGCCAGCCGTTCTTCTTGGAACACTGAAGCTTTCTTT. The whole variable domain, remainder taken from reference TRBV7-9 and TRBJ1-1, is DTGVSQNPRHKITKRGQNVTFRCDPISEHNRLYWYRQTLGQGPEFLTYFQNEAQLEKSRLLSDRFSAERPKGSFSTLEIQRTEQGDSAMYLCASRSSWNTEAFFGQGTRLTVV.